This T cell receptor beta chain was captured by sequencing in a study of T cell responses to AZD1222 COVID-19 vaccine. As to this clone: Antigen: not known.

Profiled with immunoSEQ multiplex PCR; TCRdb holds only in-frame clones, not every one. The sample yields 150,000 to 200,000 clones, about nine tenths seen once. After removal of 0 bases from V and 11 bases from J, the junction contained 8 bases not matched to a gene. Per germline, CDR1 MNHEY and CDR2 SVGAGI. The CDR3 is 14 amino acids. Study-wide results and caveats: Sampled repertoires all dated from after the peak T cell response.

The gene calls are TRBV6-5 and TRBJ1-1; TRBD1 agrees at 8 bases. Sequences were derived from peripheral blood, sampled on day 0 of AZD1222 vaccination. The clonotype comes from an adult in good health. The CDR3 DNA reads as TGTGCCAGCAGTTACTCGGGGACAGGCGTGGGGGCTTTCTTT. Amino acids: CASSYSGTGVGAFF.